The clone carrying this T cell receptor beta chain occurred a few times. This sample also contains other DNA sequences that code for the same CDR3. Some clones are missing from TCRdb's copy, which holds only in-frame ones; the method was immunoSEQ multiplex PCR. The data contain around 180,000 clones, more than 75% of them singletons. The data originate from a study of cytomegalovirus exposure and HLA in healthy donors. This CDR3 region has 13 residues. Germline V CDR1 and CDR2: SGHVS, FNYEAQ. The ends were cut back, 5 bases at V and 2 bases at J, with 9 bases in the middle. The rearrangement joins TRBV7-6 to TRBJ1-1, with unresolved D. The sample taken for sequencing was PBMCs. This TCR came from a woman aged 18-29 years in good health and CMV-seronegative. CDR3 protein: CASSPTLNTEAFF. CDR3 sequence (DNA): TGTGCCAGCAGCCCAACATTAAACACTGAAGCTTTCTTT.